This T cell receptor beta chain was sequenced in a study of blood T cell repertoires in COVID-19. Germline assignment: CDR1 MNHEY and CDR2 SVGAGI. The ends were cut back, 9 bases at V and 2 bases at J, with 8 bases in the middle. CDR3 size: 13 residues. Assignments of participants to cohorts depended upon their own reported clinical history. In Cohort 3, a recovered donor had either two negative PCRs, clearance, or symptom resolution. As originally analysed: The authors estimated nucleated cell counts from reference gene primer amplification. Sequenced by immunoSEQ multiplex PCR; TCRdb stores in-frame clones only, minus some. V and J calls plus clone size are reproduced from that table; the DNA served to infer D and trimming. The data hold roughly 300,000 clones, with roughly 87% observed a single time.

The chain uses TRBV6-5 and TRBJ1-6; D is uncertain. The source material was PBMCs or T cells enriched from blood (not recorded which). The clonotype comes from a woman aged 25 to 39 who had recovered from COVID-19. The CDR3 region is CASVSTYNSPLHF. The CDR3 nucleotides read TGTGCCAGTGTTAGCACCTATAATTCACCCCTCCACTTT.